These 2 T cell receptor beta chains share one sample of origin, sequenced in a study of cytomegalovirus exposure and HLA in healthy donors. This table comes from immunoSEQ multiplex PCR, and its TCRdb copy is limited to in-frame clones, with some not included. Seen here are a few hundred thousand clones, 88% observed once, and the top ten hold approximately 0.96%. Sequenced material: PBMCs. These receptors originate from a young man in good health and CMV-seronegative.

The V call is TRBV11-3, the J call TRBJ2-2, with TRBD1 matching over 10 bases. The length of the CDR3 is 15 residues. Germline CDR1 reads SGHNT; CDR2 reads YENEEA. The J segment lost 3 bases and the V segment lost 5 bases, leaving 3 bases of the junction unmatched. The CDR3, as DNA: TGTGCCAGCAGCCCCGGGACAGGGGACACCGGGGAGCTGTTTTTT. Encoded protein: CASSPGTGDTGELFF. Full variable domain (missing parts from reference TRBV11-3 and TRBJ2-2): EAGVVQSPRYKIIEKKQPVAFWCNPISGHNTLYWYLQNLGQGPELLIRYENEEAVDDSQLPKDRFSAERLKGVDSTLKIQPAELGDSAVYLCASSPGTGDTGELFFGEGSRLTVL.

This clone was picked up one time. V is TRBV9 and J is TRBJ2-1; 11 nucleotides match TRBD1. The CDR3 is made up of 16 amino acids. Germline CDR1 is SGDLS and CDR2 is YYNGEE. Losses at the gene ends were 3 bases for V and 4 bases for J; bases not matched to a gene: 6. The CDR3 loop is CASSGGQGAGYNEQFF. CDR3 in DNA: TGTGCCAGCAGCGGCGGACAGGGGGCGGGATACAATGAGCAGTTCTTC.